The entry below gives a single T cell receptor (beta chain) sequence along with its context. The sample comes from a study of blood T cell repertoires in COVID-19. Turning to the study itself: Acute-phase and convalescent COVID-19 samples originated in the United States, Italy and Spain. T cells, B-cell-depleted T cells, or PBMCs provided the cDNA or gDNA that served as material.

Profiled with immunoSEQ multiplex PCR; TCRdb holds only in-frame clones, not every one. The data hold about 110,000 clones, with roughly 80% observed a single time. The CDR3 has 16 amino acids. The germline gives CDR1 MNHEY, CDR2 SVGAGI. The V and J ends lost 4 bases and 8 bases respectively, with 18 bases between them. The chain carries TRBV6-5 and TRBJ1-6; D is undetermined. The clonotype was recovered from a woman in her sixties or seventies with acute or convalescent COVID-19. The specimen was peripheral blood. CDR3 sequence: CASSSPAIRGDSPLHF. CDR3 DNA sequence: TGTGCCAGCAGTTCGCCGGCCATCAGAGGTGATTCACCCCTCCACTTT.